These 20 T cell receptor beta chains originate from one sample sequenced in a study of blood T cell repertoires in COVID-19. Method: immunoSEQ multiplex PCR; TCRdb's copy keeps in-frame clones and lacks some. Here the sample spans some 260,000 clones, around four fifths being singletons. Material: peripheral blood. These receptors all come from a woman between 40 and 55 years old with active or convalescent COVID-19.

CDR3 in DNA: TGTGCCAGCAGTCCACCTTTGGGACAGGGTGCTTATGGCTACACCTTC. Translation gives CASSPPLGQGAYGYTF. The V call is TRBV28, the J call TRBJ1-2; 9 bases fit TRBD1. This CDR3 is 16 amino acids long. The germline gives CDR1 MDHEN, CDR2 SYDVKM. Trimming at V came to 5 bases and at J to 5 bases, leaving 12 bases not matched to a gene.

This chain joins TRBV9 and TRBJ1-6; TRBD1 might be the D (6 bases). Germline V gives CDR1 SGDLS, CDR2 YYNGEE. Trimming cost V 6 bases and J 8 bases, with 15 bases left between them. The length of the CDR3 is 14 residues. This CDR3 is CASKRGQEDSPLHF. Here the CDR3 DNA reads TGTGCCAGCAAAAGGGGACAAGAGGATTCACCCCTCCACTTT.

V and J are TRBV19 and TRBJ1-2; 8 bases line up with TRBD1. The length of the CDR3 is 16 residues. From germline, CDR1 is LNHDA and CDR2 SQIVND (reference sequence). Unmatched junction bases numbered 10, after V lost 5 bases and J lost 2 bases. As DNA, the CDR3 is TGTGCCAGTAGTGCCCAATCAGGGGGCGGAAACTATGGCTACACCTTC. Amino acids: CASSAQSGGGNYGYTF.

This clone has only a few counts. This chain uses TRBV5-4 with TRBJ1-6; TRBD1 matches 8 bases. Looked up from germline, CDR1 is SGHNT and CDR2 is YYREEE (reference sequence). The CDR3 runs 15 residues. V shed 0 bases and J 13 bases; nucleotides not matched to a gene: 9. In nucleotides, the CDR3 is TGTGCCAGCAGCTTGGACAGGGGGATCCCCTCTCCCCTCCACTTT. Its translation: CASSLDRGIPSPLHF.

The rearrangement links TRBV29-1 to TRBJ1-3, with 8 nucleotides matching TRBD1. Per germline, CDR1 SQVTM and CDR2 ANQGSEA. The CDR3 totals 15 residues. Trimming cost V 7 bases and J 4 bases; bases outside gene matches: 12. The CDR3 DNA follows: TGCAGCGGTGCGGGGCAGGGGGCGACCGGAAACACCATATATTTT. Its translation is CSGAGQGATGNTIYF.

The chain uses TRBV19 and TRBJ1-5, with a possible D match to TRBD1 (5 bases). The germline V and J ends were trimmed by 1 base and 5 bases, with 9 bases remaining between them. This CDR3 contains 14 residues. The germline V gene has CDR1 LNHDA and CDR2 SQIVND (reference sequence). CDR3 nucleotide sequence: TGTGCCAGTAGTATAGCCGGCAGGGATCAGCCCCAGCATTTT. This translates into CASSIAGRDQPQHF.

The genes are TRBV5-1 and TRBJ1-1; TRBD1 matches 8 bases. CDR3 length: 16 residues. V trimming: 4 bases; J trimming: 1 base; junction bases outside the gene matches: 9. Germline V CDR1 and CDR2: SGHRS, YFSETQ. The CDR3 sequence is CASSRARGRGNTEAFF. The CDR3 nucleotides are TGCGCCAGCAGCCGAGCCAGGGGGCGAGGGAACACTGAAGCTTTCTTT.

V is TRBV18 and J is TRBJ1-5; D gene unclear. Per germline, CDR1 KGHSH and CDR2 LQKENI. Trimming stripped 3 bases from V and 7 bases from J, with 19 bases between. CDR3 length: 16 residues. CDR3 sequence reads: CASSPSPGQAGQPQHF. In DNA, the CDR3 is TGTGCCAGCTCACCGAGTCCTGGGCAGGCTGGGCAGCCCCAGCATTTT.

V usage is TRBV27 and J usage is TRBJ1-1, with D perhaps TRBD1 (5 bases). Germline loops: CDR1 MNHEY, CDR2 SMNVEV (reference sequence). Trimming removed 3 bases from V and 5 bases from J, with 16 bases in between. The CDR3 runs to 15 residues. In nucleotides, the CDR3 is TGTGCCAGCAGTTTGGGGGAGGTTGGGGTGACTGAAGCTTTCTTT. It codes for CASSLGEVGVTEAFF.

The rearrangement joins TRBV28 to TRBJ2-1; possible D gene TRBD1, 6 bases. Trimming pared 6 bases from V and 2 bases from J, leaving 14 bases between. The CDR3 is made up of 15 amino acids. The germline CDR1 and CDR2 sequences are MDHEN and SYDVKM. Written as DNA, the CDR3 is TGTGCCAGCAGGTCCACAGGGTTCGCCTACAATGAGCAGTTCTTC. It translates to CASRSTGFAYNEQFF.

CDR3 nucleotide sequence: TGTGCCAGCAGTGATGATAACCCGGGGACCCAGTACTTC. Protein product: CASSDDNPGTQYF. The chain joins TRBV2 to TRBJ2-5; D is ambiguous. The CDR3 length is 13 residues. The germline V gene has CDR1 SNHLY and CDR2 FYNNEI. Trimming took off 3 bases at V and 7 bases at J, with 12 bases between the two ends.

In this sample, this clone turned up once. The gene calls are TRBV4-1 and TRBJ1-2; D uncertain. Germline CDR1 MGHRA, CDR2 YSYEKL. The V end was cut by 0 bases, the J end by 3 bases, with 5 bases between. The CDR3 loop spans 13 amino acids. The CDR3 nucleotides read TGCGCCAGCAGCCAAGACGAGTACTATGGCTACACCTTC. This sequence encodes CASSQDEYYGYTF.

The rearrangement links TRBV7-3 to TRBJ1-6, with 7 positions matching TRBD1. This CDR3 region has 15 residues. After removal of 5 bases from V and 5 bases from J, the junction contained 6 bases not matched to a gene. CDR1 SGHTA and CDR2 FQGTGA come from the germline V gene. The CDR3 bases are TGTGCCAGCAGCCCCCGGGACAGCCATAATTCACCCCTCCACTTT. Protein sequence: CASSPRDSHNSPLHF.

The chain combines TRBV7-2 with TRBJ2-7; D is perhaps TRBD1 (7 bases). The V end lost 5 bases, the J end lost 9 bases, and 17 bases lay between the germline ends. The CDR3 runs 13 residues. The germline gives CDR1 SGHTA, CDR2 FQGNSA. As DNA, the CDR3 is TGTGCCAGCAGCCAGGGGGGACTCCCTACGCAGTACTTC. Translated, it gives CASSQGGLPTQYF.

This rearrangement joins TRBV30 to TRBJ1-3; D is ambiguous. The CDR3 length is 13 residues. Per the germline V gene, CDR1 is GTSNPN and CDR2 is SVGIG (reference sequence). V lost 4 bases and J lost 0, with 7 bases in between. The CDR3 nucleotides read TGTGCCTGGAAGTCCGGCTCTGGAAACACCATATATTTT. Translation gives CAWKSGSGNTIYF.

This clone was picked up one time. The gene calls are TRBV7-8 and TRBJ1-6, with 8 positions matching TRBD1. The CDR3 totals 15 residues. V lost 5 bases and J lost 9; bases outside the gene matches: 9. CDR1 is SGHVS and CDR2 is FQNEAQ in the germline V gene. DNA of the CDR3: TGTGCCAGCAGCCCCCGAGACAGGGGATCTTCACCCCTCCACTTT. Protein sequence: CASSPRDRGSSPLHF.

The V call is TRBV19, the J call TRBJ2-1; 10 nucleotides match TRBD2. The CDR3 runs 15 residues. The germline V gene has CDR1 LNHDA and CDR2 SQIVND (reference sequence). V lost 4 bases, J lost 0 bases, and 0 bases stayed unmatched. DNA for the CDR3: TGTGCCAGTAGTACTAGCGGGGGCTCCTACAATGAGCAGTTCTTC. It translates to CASSTSGGSYNEQFF. Full variable domain (outside the CDR3, taken from reference TRBV19 and TRBJ2-1): DGGITQSPKYLFRKEGQNVTLSCEQNLNHDAMYWYRQDPGQGLRLIYYSQIVNDFQKGDIAEGYSVSREKKESFPLTVTSAQKNPTAFYLCASSTSGGSYNEQFFGPGTRLTVL.

This clone was picked up many times. The rearrangement links TRBV6-1 to TRBJ1-6; a weak D match, TRBD1 (6 bases). The CDR3 consists of 15 residues. The V end lost 1 base, the J end lost 11 bases, and 15 bases lay between the germline ends. The germline V gene encodes CDR1 MNHNS and CDR2 SASEGT. This CDR3 reads CASSEGGRGRTPLHF. The DNA of the CDR3 is TGTGCCAGCAGTGAAGGGGGCAGGGGACGGACACCCCTCCACTTT.

The J gene is TRBJ2-5, the V gene TRBV5-1; perhaps TRBD1 as D (6 bases). V was cut by 4 bases and J by 1 base, with 11 bases left in between. The CDR3 extends over 14 amino acids. Germline loops: CDR1 SGHRS, CDR2 YFSETQ. In DNA, the CDR3 is TGCGCCAGCAGCATATCAGGGGCCCAAGAGACCCAGTACTTC. Translation: CASSISGAQETQYF.

The chain recombines TRBV6-5 with TRBJ2-1, with 7 bases identical to TRBD1. The CDR3 has 15 residues. Germline V gene data show CDR1 as MNHEY and CDR2 as SVGAGI. Losses at the gene ends were 7 bases for V and 1 base for J; bases not matched to a gene: 7. This CDR3 is CASNDRVGSYNEQFF. For the CDR3, the DNA is TGTGCCAGCAACGACAGGGTGGGATCCTACAATGAGCAGTTCTTC.